This T cell receptor beta chain was identified during a study of graft-versus-host responses after intestinal transplantation. Study at large: Recipients obtained multivisceral, liver-intestinal, or isolated intestinal transplants. All recipients got anti-thymocyte globulin induction, then tacrolimus and steroids for about three years.

Findings and caveats of the study: Some GvH clones were seen earlier in gut or blood, suggesting intestinal origin. Allografts of one patient group, those with graft-donor T cell macrochimerism, had high graft-versus-host to host-versus-graft clonal ratios.

Details on this clone: Its specificity is not known.

The method was immunoSEQ multiplex PCR; TCRdb's version includes in-frame clones alone and lacks a portion of them. The sample records over 100,000 clones, approximately 92% being singletons. V was trimmed by 5 bases and J by 4 bases, leaving 21 bases between them. Germline V gene sequence: CDR1 LNHDA, CDR2 SQIVND (reference sequence). The CDR3 has 17 amino acids. This TCR was recovered from a human donor who received an intestinal transplant. The chain joins TRBV19 to TRBJ1-5, with D unclear. This specimen consisted of unstimulated CD4+ T cells sorted from spleen or lymph node cells, obtained before intestinal transplant. CDR3 nucleotide sequence: TGTGCCAGTAGTGCCCCACCGGGCCGAAACGGGAATCAGCCCCAGCATTTT. Translated, it gives CASSAPPGRNGNQPQHF.